The 29 T cell receptor beta chains below were found in one sample sequenced in a study of cytomegalovirus exposure and HLA in healthy donors. Generated by immunoSEQ multiplex PCR, the TCRdb table keeps only in-frame clones and is missing some. Counted here are over 250,000 clones, around 86% occurring once; the ten biggest clones make up 0.9% to 1.1%. What was sequenced was PBMCs. The receptors here all came from a woman aged 18-29 years in good health and CMV-seronegative.

This clone was seen a few times. This is likely a read error, given that the CDR3 carries no conserved phenylalanine or tryptophan at its end. The DNA is omitted, as the CDR3 cannot be located on it reliably, and the CDR3 follows TCRdb's listing. The CDR3: CASSQGNVV. The chain recombines TRBV3-2 with TRBJ1-4. TRBV3-2 is given as a pseudogene. Ends included, the CDR3 has 9 residues.

The chain has TRBV28 and TRBJ1-1, with no clear D. The CDR3 runs to 12 residues. Deletions cut 8 bases from V and 0 bases from J, with 7 bases between. CDR1 and CDR2 (germline): MDHEN, SYDVKM. The CDR3 spells CASVQMNTEAFF. CDR3 sequence (DNA): TGTGCCAGCGTTCAGATGAACACTGAAGCTTTCTTT.

This sequence joins TRBV6-4 and TRBJ2-5; 10 nucleotides agree with TRBD2. The CDR3 length is 15 residues. V was pared by 4 bases and J by 5 bases, with 7 bases of the junction left unmatched. CDR1 is MRHNA, CDR2 SNTAGT, per germline. CDR3 region: CASSATSGAPETQYF. The DNA for the CDR3 is TGTGCCAGCAGTGCCACTAGCGGGGCCCCGGAGACCCAGTACTTC.

V gene TRBV7-2 combines with J gene TRBJ2-3, with D perhaps matching TRBD2 (6 bases). V gave up 3 bases and J gave up 8 bases, with 15 bases separating them. Per germline, CDR1 SGHTA and CDR2 FQGNSA. This CDR3 has 14 amino acids. CDR3 nucleotides: TGTGCCAGCAGCTTTCGGGAGTCCCTGGGTACGCAGTATTTT. Amino acids: CASSFRESLGTQYF.

In this sample, this clone turned up once. The rearrangement uses TRBV11-3 and TRBJ1-1; D not resolved. With 3 bases removed from V and 4 bases from J, the gap between germline ends came to 9 bases. CDR3 length: 13 residues. The germline gives CDR1 SGHNT, CDR2 YENEEA. The CDR3 reads CASSFRVGTEAFF. The CDR3 coding sequence is TGTGCCAGCAGCTTTCGTGTCGGCACTGAAGCTTTCTTT.

The rearrangement joins TRBV2 to TRBJ2-7; D unresolved. The CDR3 is 15 residues long. CDR1 SNHLY and CDR2 FYNNEI come from the germline V gene. Trimming removed 4 bases from V and 2 bases from J, with 15 bases in between. The CDR3 coding sequence is TGTGCCAGCAGTGCCACTACAACCGGTGCCTACGAGCAGTACTTC. The encoded protein is CASSATTTGAYEQYF.

The sample holds one count of this clone. The rearrangement joins TRBV5-6 to TRBJ2-1, with a weak D call TRBD2 (5 bases). This CDR3 is 12 amino acids long. CDR1 is SGHDT, CDR2 YYEEEE, per germline. With 4 bases removed from V and 6 bases from J, the gap between germline ends came to 8 bases. CDR3 loop: CASSLGGNEQFF. DNA for the CDR3: TGTGCCAGCAGCCTCGGAGGCAATGAGCAGTTCTTC.

V and J are TRBV27 and TRBJ2-7; the D gene is possibly TRBD1 (6 bases). Trimming removed 3 bases from V and 0 bases from J, with 9 bases in between. Germline values: CDR1 MNHEY, CDR2 SMNVEV (reference sequence). This CDR3 has 14 amino acids. CDR3 nucleotide sequence: TGTGCCAGCAGTTTCGGACAGAGCTCCTACGAGCAGTACTTC. Translated: CASSFGQSSYEQYF.

The V gene is TRBV25-1, the J gene TRBJ2-7; 9 bases align to TRBD1. From germline, CDR1 is MGHDK and CDR2 SYGVNS. V lost 3 bases and J lost 4; bases outside the gene matches: 4. This CDR3 contains 14 residues. The DNA for the CDR3 is TGTGCCAGCAGTGAGGGGACAGGGTTTTACGAGCAGTACTTC. It yields the protein CASSEGTGFYEQYF.

The chain has TRBV27 and TRBJ2-7, with D perhaps TRBD2 (6 bases). The germline V and J ends were trimmed by 7 bases and 5 bases, with 12 bases remaining between them. The CDR3 length is 12 residues. Germline CDR1 reads MNHEY; CDR2 reads SMNVEV (reference sequence). The CDR3 region is CASMRDPHEQYF. CDR3 nucleotide sequence: TGTGCCAGCATGCGGGACCCCCACGAGCAGTACTTC.

The J gene is TRBJ2-3, the V gene TRBV27, with 7 bases lining up with TRBD2. After removal of 6 bases from V and 1 base from J, the junction contained 16 bases not matched to a gene. Per the germline V gene, CDR1 is MNHEY and CDR2 is SMNVEV (reference sequence). This CDR3 comprises 18 residues. CDR3 amino acids: CASRTHVSGVLGTDTQYF. For the CDR3, the DNA is TGTGCCAGCAGAACCCACGTCAGCGGGGTGCTTGGCACAGATACGCAGTATTTT.

This rearrangement joins TRBV5-1 to TRBJ2-5; the D gene is possibly TRBD1 (6 bases). The length of the CDR3 is 16 residues. Germline V lookup: CDR1 SGHRS, CDR2 YFSETQ. V gave up 0 bases and J gave up 5 bases, with 17 bases separating them. DNA for the CDR3: TGCGCCAGCAGCTTGGTTCCTGGCAGGGGATCCGAGACCCAGTACTTC. This gives the protein CASSLVPGRGSETQYF.

The chain is built from TRBV27 and TRBJ2-1; 7 positions agree with TRBD2. Unmatched junction bases numbered 6, after V lost 0 bases and J lost 16 bases. CDR1 is MNHEY and CDR2 is SMNVEV in the germline V gene (reference sequence). The CDR3 spans 12 residues. For the CDR3, the DNA is TGTGCCAGCAGTTTATCGCGGGGGTATACCTTCTTC. Its translation: CASSLSRGYTFF.

The V and J genes are TRBV19 and TRBJ1-5, with D perhaps TRBD1 (6 bases). V was trimmed by 5 bases and J by 3 bases, leaving 14 bases between them. The CDR3 covers 15 residues. CDR1 and CDR2 from the germline V gene are LNHDA and SQIVND (reference sequence). This CDR3 reads CASSHGQHVNQPQHF. CDR3 sequence (DNA): TGTGCCAGTAGTCACGGACAGCATGTCAATCAGCCCCAGCATTTT.

V is TRBV6-6 and J is TRBJ1-5, with 7 bases matching TRBD1. This CDR3 region has 14 residues. V dropped 5 bases and J dropped 7; count of bases not matched to a gene: 8. CDR1 MNHNY and CDR2 SVGAGI come from the germline V gene (reference sequence). CDR3 protein: CASSRGQAIQPQHF. In DNA form, the CDR3 reads TGTGCCAGCAGTCGAGGACAGGCGATCCAGCCCCAGCATTTT.

The rearrangement links TRBV30 to TRBJ1-2; 10 bases line up with TRBD1. This CDR3 has 11 amino acids. With V trimmed by 8 bases and J by 8 bases, 5 bases remained unmatched. Germline values: CDR1 GTSNPN, CDR2 SVGIG (reference sequence). In nucleotides, the CDR3 is TGTGCCGGACAGGGGGTGCGGGGCTACACCTTC. Translated, it gives CAGQGVRGYTF. Supplemented by reference TRBV30 and TRBJ1-2, the full variable domain reads SQTIHQWPATLVQPVGSPLSLECTVEGTSNPNLYWYRQAAGRGLQLLFYSVGIGQISSEVPQNLSASRPQDRQFILSSKKLLLSDSGFYLCAGQGVRGYTFGSGTRLTVV.

CDR3 residues: CASSLAQGNYGYTF. As DNA, the CDR3 is TGTGCCAGCAGCTTAGCGCAGGGTAACTATGGCTACACCTTC. The chain recombines TRBV7-2 with TRBJ1-2; TRBD1 is a possible D gene (5 bases). The CDR3 contains 14 residues. Trimming took 0 bases from V and 1 from J, leaving 6 bases between them. CDR1 and CDR2 from the germline V gene are SGHTA and FQGNSA.

V and J are TRBV10-1 and TRBJ1-1; D is possibly TRBD1 (5 bases). The V end was cut by 6 bases, the J end by 4 bases, with 12 bases between. CDR1 WNHNN and CDR2 SYGVQD come from the germline V gene (reference sequence). The CDR3 runs to 13 residues. The DNA of the CDR3 is TGCGCCAGCAGCAGGGAGGCTTCCACTGAAGCTTTCTTT. This encodes CASSREASTEAFF.

The chain has TRBV5-1 and TRBJ2-1; the match to TRBD1 covers 7 bases. CDR3 size: 13 residues. Germline loops: CDR1 SGHRS, CDR2 YFSETQ. V lost 2 bases, J lost 5 bases, and 1 base stayed unmatched. The CDR3 region has the DNA TGCGCCAGCAGCTTAGGGGGCGACAATGAGCAGTTCTTC. Protein product: CASSLGGDNEQFF.

The CDR3 region has the DNA TGCGCCAGCAGCCAAGAAGGGGCAGGGTGGAACTATGGCTACACCTTC. Encoded protein: CASSQEGAGWNYGYTF. V and J are TRBV4-1 and TRBJ1-2; possible D gene TRBD1, 5 bases. The CDR3 contains 16 residues. Germline CDR1 is MGHRA and CDR2 is YSYEKL. Trimming took off 0 bases at V and 2 bases at J, with 13 bases between the two ends.

V gene TRBV30 combines with J gene TRBJ1-2, with D perhaps matching TRBD1 (5 bases). V lost 3 bases, J lost 1 base, and 15 bases lay in between. From germline, CDR1 is GTSNPN and CDR2 SVGIG (reference sequence). The CDR3 contains 15 residues. The CDR3 loop is CAWSWGGALNYGYTF. CDR3 in DNA: TGTGCCTGGAGCTGGGGAGGGGCCCTTAACTATGGCTACACCTTC.

The chain uses TRBV6-5 and TRBJ1-3; 8 bases agree with TRBD1. This CDR3 is 15 amino acids long. V was clipped by 6 bases and J by 0 bases; unmatched bases: 4. Looked up from germline, CDR1 is MNHEY and CDR2 is SVGAGI. The CDR3, as DNA: TGTGCCAGCAGCCGGACAGGGTTCTCTGGAAACACCATATATTTT. It is translated as CASSRTGFSGNTIYF.

V usage is TRBV30 and J usage is TRBJ2-7, with 8 bases fitting TRBD2. CDR3 length: 15 residues. CDR1 and CDR2 (germline): GTSNPN, SVGIG (reference sequence). Trimming at V came to 2 bases and at J to 4 bases, leaving 10 bases not matched to a gene. CDR3 in DNA: TGTGCCTGGAGTCGAACGGGAGGGGGGTGGTACGAGCAGTACTTC. This translates into CAWSRTGGGWYEQYF. Full variable domain (rest looked up from reference TRBV30 and TRBJ2-7): SQTIHQWPATLVQPVGSPLSLECTVEGTSNPNLYWYRQAAGRGLQLLFYSVGIGQISSEVPQNLSASRPQDRQFILSSKKLLLSDSGFYLCAWSRTGGGWYEQYFGPGTRLTVT.

The V call is TRBV18, the J call TRBJ2-1; D might be TRBD1 (5 bases). CDR1 and CDR2 (germline): KGHSH, LQKENI. V dropped 0 bases and J dropped 5 bases, with 8 bases sitting between them. The CDR3 is 14 amino acids. The CDR3 region is CASSPPSGNNEQFF. CDR3 nucleotides: TGTGCCAGCTCACCACCGTCAGGGAACAATGAGCAGTTCTTC.

This sequence joins TRBV10-3 and TRBJ1-2; 7 bases align to TRBD1. CDR1 is ENHRY, CDR2 SYGVKD, per germline. There are 13 residues in the CDR3. V shed 6 bases, J shed 6 bases, and the junction held 7 bases outside the gene matches. CDR3 nucleotide sequence: TGTGCCATCAGCACCGGGACAGAGAATGGCTACACCTTC. Encoded protein: CAISTGTENGYTF.

The chain joins TRBV29-1 to TRBJ2-3; 12 bases are shared with TRBD1. V was pared by 8 bases and J by 0 bases, with 9 bases of the junction left unmatched. The germline gives CDR1 SQVTM, CDR2 ANQGSEA. This CDR3 has 16 residues. Written as DNA, the CDR3 is TGCAGCTTCATTCCGGGACAGGGGGCTAGCACAGATACGCAGTATTTT. Protein: CSFIPGQGASTDTQYF.

V usage is TRBV28 and J usage is TRBJ1-3; D possibly corresponds to TRBD1 (6 bases). This CDR3 contains 14 residues. V shed 2 bases and J shed 4 bases, with 9 bases lying between them. In germline, CDR1 is MDHEN, CDR2 SYDVKM. The DNA of the CDR3 is TGTGCCAGCAGTTTAACAGGGTTCGGAAACACCATATATTTT. Protein product: CASSLTGFGNTIYF.

The chain has TRBV9 and TRBJ1-2, with D perhaps TRBD1 (5 bases). The CDR3 extends over 15 amino acids. Between the trimmed V and J ends, which lost 1 base and 7 bases, there was a span of 17 bases. Germline V gene data show CDR1 as SGDLS and CDR2 as YYNGEE. CDR3 amino acids: CASSVWGSGSFGYTF. CDR3 bases: TGTGCCAGCAGCGTATGGGGCAGTGGAAGTTTTGGCTACACCTTC.

This chain connects TRBV27 to TRBJ1-1, with D possibly matching TRBD1 (6 bases). This CDR3 is built from 15 residues. The V and J ends lost 3 bases and 7 bases respectively, with 18 bases between them. The germline V gene encodes CDR1 MNHEY and CDR2 SMNVEV (reference sequence). This CDR3 reads CASSFGVRGTGEAFF. As DNA, the CDR3 is TGTGCCAGCAGTTTTGGGGTCAGGGGAACTGGTGAAGCTTTCTTT.